The rows below give T cell receptor beta chains drawn from one sample of a study of identical twins. TCRdb re-analysed the 5' RACE reads in MiXCR, keeping a single row per CDR3 protein. Of roughly 480,000 distinct CDR3 sequences detected, approximately 24% appear once; the ten largest clones hold roughly 2.8%. The data also belong to a second study, concerning T cells expressing NK-cell markers.

Source material: CD4+ T cells sorted from blood. The receptor source for this set is a woman aged 18-29 years in good health. CDR3s include the opening cysteine and the closing phenylalanine or tryptophan. D genes are given only for firm matches. Rows may omit the clone size; those that give it use once, few, many or a size class.

J gene	clone size	V gene	D gene	CDR3 DNA	CDR3 protein
TRBJ2-1	once	TRBV6-5	-	TGTGCCAGCAGTTACTCGGGGGTATCGAGACCAAATGAGCAGTTCTTC	CASSYSGVSRPNEQFF
TRBJ2-4	few	TRBV5-1	TRBD2	TGCGCCAGCAGCCTCGGACTAGCGGGAGTGGCCAAAAACATTCAGTACTTC	CASSLGLAGVAKNIQYF
TRBJ2-1	-	TRBV24-1	-	TGTGCCACCAGTGCCCGAGGGAGGGGGCCAGGAAATGAGCAGTTCTTC	CATSARGRGPGNEQFF
TRBJ2-7	many	TRBV7-9	-	TGTGCCAGCAGCTTTAACAGGGAGACCGAGCAGTACTTC	CASSFNRETEQYF
TRBJ2-5	-	TRBV7-7	-	TGTGCCAGCAGCCGAGGGGGGTTGGAGACCCAGTACTTC	CASSRGGLETQYF
TRBJ1-6	few	TRBV7-8	-	TGTGCCAGCACGCCGGTTTTTAATTCACCCCTCCACTTT	CASTPVFNSPLHF
TRBJ2-3	-	TRBV10-3	-	TGTGCCACCACCCGAACCCTCAGTACGATGGTGGCAGATACGCAGTATTTT	CATTRTLSTMVADTQYF
TRBJ1-5	many	TRBV7-2	-	TGTGCCAGCAGCTACATGCCGGATAGCAATCAGCCCCAGCATTTT	CASSYMPDSNQPQHF
TRBJ2-1	few	TRBV6-1	-	TGTGCCAGCAGCCCTTCTTGGTACAATGAGCAGTTCTTC	CASSPSWYNEQFF
TRBJ1-1	few	TRBV5-1	-	TGCGCCAGCAGCTGGTCGGCAGGGGCGAACACTGAAGCTTTCTTT	CASSWSAGANTEAFF
TRBJ2-7	few	TRBV20-1	TRBD2	TGCAGTGCTAGAGCGGGGGGGCACGGCGAGCAGTACTTC	CSARAGGHGEQYF
TRBJ2-7	-	TRBV6-1	-	TGTGCCAGCAGGGTCGTGCAAGGCACCTACGAGCAGTACTTC	CASRVVQGTYEQYF
TRBJ2-1	-	TRBV7-6	TRBD2	TGTGCCAGCAGCTTAGCCTGGACTAGCGGGGGGCCCTACTCCTACAATGAGCAGTTCTTC	CASSLAWTSGGPYSYNEQFF
TRBJ2-7	many	TRBV6-1	-	TGTGCCAGCAGCCAAACTACGGGCGGTGAGCAGTACTTC	CASSQTTGGEQYF
TRBJ1-6	few	TRBV15	-	TGTGCCACCAGCAAGGTTGGAGGGGAGGCTTCACCCCTCCACTTT	CATSKVGGEASPLHF
TRBJ1-5	once	TRBV2	TRBD1	TGTGCCAGCAGAATCAGACAGGGAACCAATCAGCCCCAGCATTTT	CASRIRQGTNQPQHF